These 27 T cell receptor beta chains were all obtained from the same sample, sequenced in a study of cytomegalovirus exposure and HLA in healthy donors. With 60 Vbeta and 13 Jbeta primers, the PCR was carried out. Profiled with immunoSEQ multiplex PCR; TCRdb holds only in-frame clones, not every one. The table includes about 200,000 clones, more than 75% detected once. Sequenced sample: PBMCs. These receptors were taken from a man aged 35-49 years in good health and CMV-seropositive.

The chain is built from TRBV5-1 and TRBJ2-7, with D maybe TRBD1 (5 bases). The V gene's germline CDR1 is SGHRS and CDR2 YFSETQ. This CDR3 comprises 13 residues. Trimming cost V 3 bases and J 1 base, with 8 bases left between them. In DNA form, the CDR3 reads TGCGCCAGCAGCTCTCGGACATCCTACGAGCAGTACTTC. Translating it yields CASSSRTSYEQYF.

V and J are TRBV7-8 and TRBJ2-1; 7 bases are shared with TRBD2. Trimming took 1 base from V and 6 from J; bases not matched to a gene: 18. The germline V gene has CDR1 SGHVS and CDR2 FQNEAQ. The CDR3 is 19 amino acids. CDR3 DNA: TGTGCCAGCAGCTTAGGGGCGGGTCGGTGGGAGGGCAGGGTCAATGAGCAGTTCTTC. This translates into CASSLGAGRWEGRVNEQFF.

The CDR3 here is CASSLGQGATDTQYF. In DNA form, the CDR3 reads TGCGCCAGCAGCTTGGGACAGGGGGCGACAGATACGCAGTATTTT. The chain employs TRBV5-1 and TRBJ2-3; 10 nucleotides agree with TRBD1. The CDR3 length is 15 residues. Losses at the gene ends were 0 bases for V and 3 bases for J; bases not matched to a gene: 1. Germline-derived CDR1 and CDR2 are SGHRS and YFSETQ.

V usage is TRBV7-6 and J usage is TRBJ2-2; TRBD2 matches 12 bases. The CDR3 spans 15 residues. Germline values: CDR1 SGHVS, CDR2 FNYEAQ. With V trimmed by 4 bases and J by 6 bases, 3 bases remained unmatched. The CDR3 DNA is TGTGCCAGCAGCTCCTCTAGCGGGGGGGCCGGGGAGCTGTTTTTT. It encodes CASSSSSGGAGELFF.

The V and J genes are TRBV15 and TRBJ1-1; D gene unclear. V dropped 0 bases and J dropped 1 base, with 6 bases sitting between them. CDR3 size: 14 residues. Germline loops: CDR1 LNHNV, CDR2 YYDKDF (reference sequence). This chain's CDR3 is CATSRDLSNTEAFF. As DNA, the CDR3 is TGTGCCACCAGCAGAGATCTATCGAACACTGAAGCTTTCTTT.

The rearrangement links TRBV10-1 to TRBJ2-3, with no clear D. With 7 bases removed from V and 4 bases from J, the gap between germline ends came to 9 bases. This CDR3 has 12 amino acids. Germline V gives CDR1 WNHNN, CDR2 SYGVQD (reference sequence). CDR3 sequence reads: CASTDGPDTQYF. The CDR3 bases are TGCGCCAGCACCGATGGCCCAGATACGCAGTATTTT.

CDR3 protein: CASKREVGDTQYF. As DNA, the CDR3 is TGTGCCAGCAAGAGGGAGGTGGGAGATACGCAGTATTTT. The chain recombines TRBV5-4 with TRBJ2-3; D is perhaps TRBD2 (6 bases). The germline V and J ends were trimmed by 6 bases and 5 bases, with 13 bases remaining between them. CDR1 and CDR2 (germline): SGHNT, YYREEE (reference sequence). CDR3 length: 13 residues.

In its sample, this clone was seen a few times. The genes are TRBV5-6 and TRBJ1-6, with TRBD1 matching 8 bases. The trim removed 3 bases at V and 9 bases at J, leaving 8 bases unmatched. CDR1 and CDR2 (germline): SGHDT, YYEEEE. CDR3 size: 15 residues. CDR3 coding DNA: TGTGCCAGCAGCTACCGGACAGGGTGGGGTTCACCCCTCCACTTT. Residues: CASSYRTGWGSPLHF.

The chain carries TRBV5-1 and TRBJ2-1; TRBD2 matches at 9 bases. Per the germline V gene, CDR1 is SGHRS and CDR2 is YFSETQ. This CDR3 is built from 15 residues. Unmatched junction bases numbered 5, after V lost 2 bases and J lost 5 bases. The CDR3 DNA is TGCGCCAGCAGCTTTGGGCCTAGCGGGGACAATGAGCAGTTCTTC. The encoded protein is CASSFGPSGDNEQFF.

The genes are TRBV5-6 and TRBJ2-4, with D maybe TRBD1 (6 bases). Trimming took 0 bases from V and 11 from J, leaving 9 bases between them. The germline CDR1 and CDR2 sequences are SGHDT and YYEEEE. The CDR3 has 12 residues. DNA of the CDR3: TGTGCCAGCAGCTTGGTGGACAGAGTTCAGTACTTC. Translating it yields CASSLVDRVQYF.

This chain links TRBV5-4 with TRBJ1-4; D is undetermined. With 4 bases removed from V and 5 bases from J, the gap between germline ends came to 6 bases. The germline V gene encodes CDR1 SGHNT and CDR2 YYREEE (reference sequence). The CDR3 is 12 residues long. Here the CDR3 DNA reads TGTGCCAGCAGCGAAGAGAATGAAAAACTGTTTTTT. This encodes CASSEENEKLFF.

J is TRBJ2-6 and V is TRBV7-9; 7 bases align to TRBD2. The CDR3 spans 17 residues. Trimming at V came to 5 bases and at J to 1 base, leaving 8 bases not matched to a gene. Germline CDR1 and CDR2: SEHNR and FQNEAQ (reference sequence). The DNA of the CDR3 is TGTGCCAGCAGCCCACTGGGAGGGTTGTCTGGGGCCAACGTCCTGACTTTC. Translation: CASSPLGGLSGANVLTF.

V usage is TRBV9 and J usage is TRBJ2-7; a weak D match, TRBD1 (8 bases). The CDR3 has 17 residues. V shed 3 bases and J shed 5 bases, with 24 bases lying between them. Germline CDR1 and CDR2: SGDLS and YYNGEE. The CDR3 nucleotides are TGTGCCAGCAGCGCTATCAGGGGGCGGACTAGTTGCCACGAGCAGTACTTC. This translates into CASSAIRGRTSCHEQYF.

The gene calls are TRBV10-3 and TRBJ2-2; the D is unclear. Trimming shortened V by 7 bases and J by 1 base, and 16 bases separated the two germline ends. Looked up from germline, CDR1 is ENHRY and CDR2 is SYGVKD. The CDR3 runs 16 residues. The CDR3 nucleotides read TGTGCCATCACTCCCGTGGAGCGAGAGAACACCGGGGAGCTGTTTTTT. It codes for CAITPVERENTGELFF.

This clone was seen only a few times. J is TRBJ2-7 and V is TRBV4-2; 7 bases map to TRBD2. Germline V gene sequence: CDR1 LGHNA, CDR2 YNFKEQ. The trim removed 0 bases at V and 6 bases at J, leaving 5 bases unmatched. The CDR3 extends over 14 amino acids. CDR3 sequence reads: CASSQDIGEGEQYF. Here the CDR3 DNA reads TGTGCCAGCAGCCAAGATATAGGGGAGGGCGAGCAGTACTTC.

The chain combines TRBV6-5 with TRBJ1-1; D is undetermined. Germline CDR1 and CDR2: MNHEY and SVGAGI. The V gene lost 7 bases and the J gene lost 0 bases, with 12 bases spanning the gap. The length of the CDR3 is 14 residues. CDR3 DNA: TGTGCCAGCATAGGAGACGGCATGAACACTGAAGCTTTCTTT. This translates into CASIGDGMNTEAFF.

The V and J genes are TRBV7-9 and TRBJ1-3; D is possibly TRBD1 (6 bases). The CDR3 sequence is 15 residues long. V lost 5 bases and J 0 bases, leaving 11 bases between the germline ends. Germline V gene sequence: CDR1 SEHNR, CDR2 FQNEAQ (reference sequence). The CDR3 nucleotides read TGTGCCAGCAGCCAGAGGGGGAGCTCTGGAAACACCATATATTTT. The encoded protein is CASSQRGSSGNTIYF.

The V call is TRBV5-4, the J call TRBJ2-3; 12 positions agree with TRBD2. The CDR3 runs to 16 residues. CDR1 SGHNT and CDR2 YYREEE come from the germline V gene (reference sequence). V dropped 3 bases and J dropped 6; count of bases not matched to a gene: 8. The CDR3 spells CASSSSGGAARDTQYF. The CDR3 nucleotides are TGTGCCAGCAGCTCTAGCGGGGGGGCCGCACGGGATACGCAGTATTTT.

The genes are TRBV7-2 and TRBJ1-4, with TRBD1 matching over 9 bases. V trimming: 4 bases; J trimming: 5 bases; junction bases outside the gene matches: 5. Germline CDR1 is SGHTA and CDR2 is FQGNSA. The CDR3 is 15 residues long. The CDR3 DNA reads TGTGCCAGCAGCTCCCGACAGGGGGTGAATGAAAAACTGTTTTTT. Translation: CASSSRQGVNEKLFF.

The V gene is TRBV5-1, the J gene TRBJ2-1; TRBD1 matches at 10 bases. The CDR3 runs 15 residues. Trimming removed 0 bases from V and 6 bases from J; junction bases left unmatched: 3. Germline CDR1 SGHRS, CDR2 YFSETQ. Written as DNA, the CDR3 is TGCGCCAGCAGCTTGGTCGGGACAGGGGTCAATGAGCAGTTCTTC. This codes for CASSLVGTGVNEQFF. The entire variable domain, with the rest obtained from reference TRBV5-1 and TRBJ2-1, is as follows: KAGVTQTPRYLIKTRGQQVTLSCSPISGHRSVSWYQQTPGQGLQFLFEYFSETQRNKGNFPGRFSGRQFSNSRSEMNVSTLELGDSALYLCASSLVGTGVNEQFFGPGTRLTVL.

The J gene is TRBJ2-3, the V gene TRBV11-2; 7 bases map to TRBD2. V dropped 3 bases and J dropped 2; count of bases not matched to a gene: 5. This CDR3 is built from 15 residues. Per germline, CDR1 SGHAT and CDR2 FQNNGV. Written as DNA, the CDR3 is TGTGCCAGCAGCTTTCGCGGGGGATCCACAGATACGCAGTATTTT. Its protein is CASSFRGGSTDTQYF.

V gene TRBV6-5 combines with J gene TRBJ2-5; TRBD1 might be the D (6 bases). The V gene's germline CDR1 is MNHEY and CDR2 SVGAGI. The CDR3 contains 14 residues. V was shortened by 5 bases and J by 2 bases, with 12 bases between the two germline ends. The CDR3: CASSRDTRQETQYF. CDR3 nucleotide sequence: TGTGCCAGCAGTAGGGACACTAGACAAGAGACCCAGTACTTC.

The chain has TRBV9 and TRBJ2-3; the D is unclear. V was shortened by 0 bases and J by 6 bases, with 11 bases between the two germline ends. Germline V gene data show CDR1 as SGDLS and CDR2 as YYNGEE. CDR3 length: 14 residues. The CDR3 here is CASSVATYSDTQYF. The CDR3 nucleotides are TGTGCCAGCAGCGTAGCAACTTATAGTGATACGCAGTATTTT. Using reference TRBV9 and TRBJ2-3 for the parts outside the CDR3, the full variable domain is DSGVTQTPKHLITATGQRVTLRCSPRSGDLSVYWYQQSLDQGLQFLIQYYNGEERAKGNILERFSAQQFPDLHSELNLSSLELGDSALYFCASSVATYSDTQYFGPGTRLTVL.

CDR3 loop: CASSQTSGGADTQYF. CDR3 in DNA: TGTGCCAGCAGCCAGACTAGCGGGGGGGCCGATACGCAGTATTTT. The gene calls are TRBV27 and TRBJ2-3; 14 bases agree with TRBD2. J lost 6 bases, V lost 6 bases, and 5 bases had no gene match. The CDR3 is made up of 15 amino acids. Per germline, CDR1 MNHEY and CDR2 SMNVEV (reference sequence).

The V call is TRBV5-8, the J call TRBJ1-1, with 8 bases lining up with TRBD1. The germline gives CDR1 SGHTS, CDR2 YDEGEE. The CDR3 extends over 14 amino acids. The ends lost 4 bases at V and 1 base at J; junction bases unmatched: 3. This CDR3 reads CASSQDRGNTEAFF. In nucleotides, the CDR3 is TGTGCCAGCAGCCAAGACAGGGGGAACACTGAAGCTTTCTTT.

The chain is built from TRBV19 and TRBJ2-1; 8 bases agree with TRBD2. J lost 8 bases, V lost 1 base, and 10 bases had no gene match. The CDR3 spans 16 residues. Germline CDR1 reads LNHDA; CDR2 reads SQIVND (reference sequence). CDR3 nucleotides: TGTGCCAGTAGTATAGGAAAGGGCGGGAGGTTGGATGAGCAGTTCTTC. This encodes CASSIGKGGRLDEQFF.

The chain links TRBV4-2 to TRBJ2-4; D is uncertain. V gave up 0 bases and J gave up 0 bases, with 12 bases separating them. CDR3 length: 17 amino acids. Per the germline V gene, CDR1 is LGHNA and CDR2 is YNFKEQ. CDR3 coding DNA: TGTGCCAGCAGCCAAGATAGTCCCCTCCAAGCCAAAAACATTCAGTACTTC. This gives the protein CASSQDSPLQAKNIQYF.